The clone carrying this T cell receptor beta chain was observed at least ten times. The antigen is undetermined. Read coverage stops 3 residues before the CDR3 terminus; the germline J gene supplies the remainder. This record belongs to a study of T cell clonality in common variable immunodeficiency. The study's findings and limits: CVID subjects had higher TCRbeta clonality than healthy controls, most marked in about a third. Fewer deletions and N-nucleotide insertions were reportedly seen in common variable immunodeficiency TCR beta sequences.

Control and CVID samples contributed equal amounts of genomic DNA. TCRdb's copy holds only in-frame clones and misses some; the assay was immunoSEQ multiplex PCR. This repertoire holds around 42,000 clones, and none appear only once. V gave up 3 bases and J gave up 7 bases; unmatched junction bases: 1. CDR3 length: 13 residues. The germline CDR1 and CDR2 sequences are SGHAT and FQNNGV. CVID subjects were neither ill nor on immunomodulatory or immunosuppressive medication at sampling. Heparinized whole blood, roughly 4.5 to 9 ml, came from each donor. Sequencing was done on a sample of peripheral blood mononuclear cells. This chain connects TRBV11-2 to TRBJ1-3; TRBD1 matches at 9 bases. The TCR was taken from a human donor with common variable immunodeficiency. The CDR3 sequence is CASSFGQGNTIYF. The DNA read from the CDR3 is TGTGCCAGCAGCTTTGGACAGGGGAACACC.